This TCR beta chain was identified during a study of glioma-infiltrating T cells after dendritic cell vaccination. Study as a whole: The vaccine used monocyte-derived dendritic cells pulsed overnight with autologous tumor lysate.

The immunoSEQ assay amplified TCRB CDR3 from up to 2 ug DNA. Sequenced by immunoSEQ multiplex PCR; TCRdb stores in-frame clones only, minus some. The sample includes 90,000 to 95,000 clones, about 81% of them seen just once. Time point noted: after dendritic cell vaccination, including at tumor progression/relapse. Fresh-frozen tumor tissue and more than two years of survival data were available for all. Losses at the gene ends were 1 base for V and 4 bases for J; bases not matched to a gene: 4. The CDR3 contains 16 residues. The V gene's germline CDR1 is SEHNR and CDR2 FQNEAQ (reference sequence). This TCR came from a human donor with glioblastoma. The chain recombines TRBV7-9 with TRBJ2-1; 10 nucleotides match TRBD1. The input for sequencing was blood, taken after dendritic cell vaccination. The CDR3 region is CASSLGQGQGYNEQFF. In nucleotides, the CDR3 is TGTGCCAGCAGCTTAGGGCAGGGACAGGGGTACAATGAGCAGTTCTTC.